The 6 T cell receptor beta chains given below trace back to one sample, sequenced in a study of OX40 agonist ivuxolimab in advanced cancers. Sequencing was performed with immunoSEQ multiplex PCR; in TCRdb, only in-frame clones are kept and a portion is missing. Of just over 90,000 clones in the sample, 94% were seen once. Sequencing was performed on CD4+ or CD8+ T cells sorted from blood, taken in a trial of the OX40 agonist ivuxolimab. Source of these receptors: an adult with an advanced solid tumor such as melanoma, head and neck, liver or kidney cancer.

The count of this clone is one. The gene calls are TRBV27 and TRBJ2-7; TRBD1 is a possible D gene (6 bases). CDR1 and CDR2 (germline): MNHEY, SMNVEV (reference sequence). This CDR3 spans 15 amino acids. Trimming removed 0 bases from V and 2 bases from J, with 11 bases in between. The chain's CDR3 is CASSLSSGATYEQYF. DNA for the CDR3: TGTGCCAGCAGTTTATCCTCAGGGGCGACCTACGAGCAGTACTTC.

The chain links TRBV6-5 to TRBJ1-1; D is unclear. With 7 bases removed from V and 4 bases from J, the gap between germline ends came to 10 bases. The germline V gene has CDR1 MNHEY and CDR2 SVGAGI. The CDR3 is 12 residues long. The CDR3 DNA is TGTGCCAGCAAAACATATTTCACTGAAGCTTTCTTT. Translation: CASKTYFTEAFF.

V gene TRBV7-9 combines with J gene TRBJ1-2, with 10 positions matching TRBD1. CDR3 length equals 15 residues. V lost 4 bases and J lost 4; bases outside the gene matches: 6. CDR1 SEHNR and CDR2 FQNEAQ come from the germline V gene (reference sequence). The CDR3 protein is CASSYRDRGSYGYTF. As DNA, the CDR3 is TGTGCCAGCAGCTATCGGGACAGGGGTTCCTATGGCTACACCTTC.

The chain combines TRBV2 with TRBJ2-1; 14 nucleotides align to TRBD2. Germline CDR1 and CDR2: SNHLY and FYNNEI. CDR3 size: 15 residues. J gave up 9 bases and V 4 bases, and 5 bases lay outside the gene matches. CDR3 nucleotide sequence: TGTGCCAGCAGTGTAGGGACTAGCGGGAGTGGTGAGCAGTTCTTC. It codes for CASSVGTSGSGEQFF.

This chain uses TRBV4-1 with TRBJ1-2, with D unresolved. Germline V lookup: CDR1 MGHRA, CDR2 YSYEKL. Between the trimmed V and J ends, which lost 0 bases and 8 bases, there was a span of 13 bases. This CDR3 is 14 amino acids long. The CDR3 nucleotides are TGCGCCAGCAGCCAAGACCTGGATACTGGCGGCTACACCTTC. Translation gives CASSQDLDTGGYTF.

V gene TRBV7-9 combines with J gene TRBJ2-1; D may be TRBD2 (6 bases). The CDR3 loop spans 11 amino acids. The V end was cut by 8 bases, the J end by 7 bases, with 9 bases between. Germline assignment: CDR1 SEHNR and CDR2 FQNEAQ (reference sequence). CDR3 amino acids: CASAGGNEQFF. The CDR3 DNA follows: TGTGCCAGCGCTGGGGGGAATGAGCAGTTCTTC.